Shown below are 17 T cell receptor beta chains from a single sample sequenced in a study of blood T cell repertoires in COVID-19. Produced via immunoSEQ multiplex PCR; TCRdb's table is partial and in-frame only. The sample contains 95,000 to 100,000 clones, 75% to 90% of which appear only once. Sequences were obtained from peripheral blood. The receptors here all came from a man of 80 years or more with acute or convalescent COVID-19.

The chain links TRBV9 to TRBJ1-3; D gene ambiguous. CDR3 size: 14 residues. CDR1 is SGDLS and CDR2 is YYNGEE in the germline V gene. V was cut by 4 bases and J by 0 bases, with 8 bases left in between. The CDR3 loop is CASSPQSSGNTIYF. The CDR3 DNA sequence: TGTGCCAGCAGCCCACAGAGCTCTGGAAACACCATATATTTT.

The chain employs TRBV15 and TRBJ2-1; D unclear. The CDR3 consists of 17 residues. V was clipped by 1 base and J by 3 bases, with 16 bases between them. Germline loops: CDR1 LNHNV, CDR2 YYDKDF (reference sequence). The CDR3 sequence: CATSRGRGDPHYNEQFF. The CDR3 DNA reads TGTGCCACCAGCAGAGGTCGAGGTGATCCCCACTACAATGAGCAGTTCTTC.

The chain links TRBV24-1 to TRBJ2-1, with 10 bases aligning to TRBD2. The CDR3 is 16 residues long. With V trimmed by 3 bases and J by 13 bases, 14 bases remained unmatched. CDR1 and CDR2 from the germline V gene are KGHDR and SFDVKD. The CDR3 is CATSDPSAGGPGEQFF. The CDR3 DNA sequence: TGTGCCACCAGTGATCCCTCAGCGGGAGGGCCGGGAGAACAGTTCTTC.

The CDR3 here is CASSNGGEGTYEQYF. DNA of the CDR3: TGTGCCAGCAGCAACGGGGGGGAGGGGACCTACGAGCAGTACTTC. The gene calls are TRBV21-1 and TRBJ2-7; whether TRBD2, the table's D call, matches the DNA was not checked. TRBV21-1 is a pseudogene segment. CDR3 length: 15 residues.

This sequence joins TRBV9 and TRBJ1-1; 7 bases match TRBD1. The germline V gene encodes CDR1 SGDLS and CDR2 YYNGEE. The CDR3 covers 17 residues. V was pared by 4 bases and J by 1 base, with 13 bases of the junction left unmatched. This chain's CDR3 is CASSPRDSRVRNTEAFF. CDR3 in DNA: TGTGCCAGCAGCCCCCGGGACAGCCGTGTTAGGAACACTGAAGCTTTCTTT.

The chain carries TRBV10-3 and TRBJ2-1, with 13 bases aligning to TRBD2. CDR1 and CDR2 from the germline V gene are ENHRY and SYGVKD. The CDR3 is 14 amino acids. V lost 4 bases and J lost 6; bases outside the gene matches: 0. The CDR3 DNA is TGTGCCATCAGTGGGACTAGCGGGAGCAATGAGCAGTTCTTC. Its protein is CAISGTSGSNEQFF.

V and J are TRBV7-2 and TRBJ1-5; 9 bases fit TRBD1. V lost 4 bases to trimming and J lost 4 bases; unmatched junction nucleotides: 5. The CDR3 has 15 residues. CDR1 SGHTA and CDR2 FQGNSA come from the germline V gene. In DNA, the CDR3 is TGTGCCAGCAGCTGGGACAGGGCCTCGAATCAGCCCCAGCATTTT. This gives the protein CASSWDRASNQPQHF.

The rearrangement uses TRBV28 and TRBJ2-3; TRBD2 aligns across 10 bases. The length of the CDR3 is 18 residues. CDR1 MDHEN and CDR2 SYDVKM come from the germline V gene. With 2 bases clipped from V and 4 bases from J, the junction kept 12 bases outside the gene matches. The CDR3 is CASSLRRSGRALADTQYF. In nucleotides, the CDR3 is TGTGCCAGCAGTTTACGGCGGAGCGGGAGGGCCCTGGCAGATACGCAGTATTTT.

This clone was detected only a few times. This chain uses TRBV7-3 with TRBJ2-1, with 14 bases matching TRBD2. The CDR3 spans 14 residues. The J segment lost 8 bases and the V segment lost 6 bases, leaving 3 bases of the junction unmatched. In germline, CDR1 is SGHTA, CDR2 FQGTGA. This CDR3 is CASSPGLAGDEQFF. The CDR3 nucleotides are TGTGCCAGCAGTCCGGGACTAGCGGGAGATGAGCAGTTCTTC.

The chain joins TRBV5-1 to TRBJ1-4; TRBD1 agrees at 7 bases. The CDR3 has 15 residues. CDR1 and CDR2 from the germline V gene are SGHRS and YFSETQ. With V trimmed by 1 base and J by 5 bases, 5 bases remained unmatched. The CDR3 loop is CASSLKGGGNEKLFF. CDR3 DNA: TGCGCCAGCAGCTTGAAAGGGGGCGGGAATGAAAAACTGTTTTTT. Full variable domain (rest looked up from reference TRBV5-1 and TRBJ1-4): KAGVTQTPRYLIKTRGQQVTLSCSPISGHRSVSWYQQTPGQGLQFLFEYFSETQRNKGNFPGRFSGRQFSNSRSEMNVSTLELGDSALYLCASSLKGGGNEKLFFGSGTQLSVL.

The CDR3 DNA sequence: TGTGCCAGCTGCTCCGGTAGGATAAGCGGTTACACCGGGGAGCTGTTTTTT. Its translation: CASCSGRISGYTGELFF. The chain employs TRBV18 and TRBJ2-2; a possible D gene is TRBD2 (5 bases). The CDR3 totals 17 residues. Per the germline V gene, CDR1 is KGHSH and CDR2 is LQKENI. V lost 7 bases and J 3 bases, leaving 21 bases between the germline ends.

The J gene is TRBJ1-1, the V gene TRBV19; TRBD1 agrees at 7 bases. The CDR3 length is 13 residues. Germline V gives CDR1 LNHDA, CDR2 SQIVND (reference sequence). The V and J ends lost 6 bases and 5 bases, in that order; junction bases with no gene match: 6. Written as DNA, the CDR3 is TGTGCCAGTAGACCGACAGGGACGACTGAAGCTTTCTTT. Protein: CASRPTGTTEAFF.

This sequence joins TRBV5-4 and TRBJ1-4; D uncertain. CDR3 size: 13 residues. Germline CDR1 reads SGHNT; CDR2 reads YYREEE (reference sequence). V dropped 1 base and J dropped 5 bases, with 6 bases sitting between them. In DNA, the CDR3 is TGTGCCAGCAGCTTGTTTGGCAATGAAAAACTGTTTTTT. It yields the protein CASSLFGNEKLFF.

V is TRBV10-3 and J is TRBJ2-1; possibly TRBD2 for D (6 bases). Trimming stripped 3 bases from V and 0 bases from J, with 12 bases between. CDR1 is ENHRY and CDR2 is SYGVKD in the germline V gene. The CDR3 runs 16 residues. The CDR3 reads CAISDDGSTSYNEQFF. The CDR3, as DNA: TGTGCCATCAGTGATGACGGGAGCACCTCCTACAATGAGCAGTTCTTC.

This rearrangement joins TRBV29-1 to TRBJ2-7; a possible D gene is TRBD1 (7 bases). V was clipped by 1 base and J by 4 bases, with 20 bases between them. CDR1 and CDR2 (germline): SQVTM, ANQGSEA. The CDR3 sequence is 16 residues long. The CDR3 nucleotides read TGCAGCGTTGAAGGCGGGGTAGGGGGCGGACGGTACGAGCAGTACTTC. Translated: CSVEGGVGGGRYEQYF.

The chain is built from TRBV5-1 and TRBJ1-1; 7 nucleotides agree with TRBD1. This CDR3 contains 14 residues. V gave up 5 bases and J gave up 4 bases; unmatched junction bases: 8. Per germline, CDR1 SGHRS and CDR2 YFSETQ. CDR3 sequence: CASSQNTGATEAFF. CDR3 sequence (DNA): TGCGCCAGCAGTCAGAACACAGGGGCCACTGAAGCTTTCTTT.

CDR3 sequence (DNA): TGTGCCAGTGGCACCGTAGCGGGAGGGACAGATACGCAGTATTTT. Protein sequence: CASGTVAGGTDTQYF. This rearrangement joins TRBV19 to TRBJ2-3; the match to TRBD2 covers 11 bases. V was clipped by 8 bases and J by 3 bases; unmatched bases: 7. CDR1 and CDR2 from the germline V gene are LNHDA and SQIVND (reference sequence). The CDR3 sequence is 15 residues long. Filled out from reference TRBV19 and TRBJ2-3, the complete variable domain reads DGGITQSPKYLFRKEGQNVTLSCEQNLNHDAMYWYRQDPGQGLRLIYYSQIVNDFQKGDIAEGYSVSREKKESFPLTVTSAQKNPTAFYLCASGTVAGGTDTQYFGPGTRLTVL.